A selection of T cell receptor beta chains follows, all from one sample in a study of cytomegalovirus exposure and HLA in healthy donors. TCRdb's copy holds only in-frame clones and misses some; the assay was immunoSEQ multiplex PCR. The sample carries roughly 240,000 clones, approximately 87% recorded once. Sample: PBMCs. The origin of the receptors is a man between 18 and 29 years old in good health and CMV-seronegative. Each CDR3 is given with its conserved first and last residue. A D gene is named only where the DNA matches it firmly.

J: TRBJ2-5
D: -
V: TRBV7-9
CDR3: CASSLYQAGPETQYF

J: TRBJ1-4
D: -
V: TRBV6-5
CDR3: CASSPAGVGEKLFF

J: TRBJ1-2
D: TRBD1
V: TRBV10-3
CDR3: CAINAARGSYYGYTF

J: TRBJ2-3
D: TRBD1
V: TRBV6-1
CDR3: CASRGQTTDTQYF

J: TRBJ2-5
D: -
V: TRBV6-5
CDR3: CASSYQVSGETQYF

J: TRBJ2-7
D: TRBD1
V: TRBV10-1
CDR3: CASSRGTGTGALVEQYF

J: TRBJ2-1
D: -
V: TRBV27
CDR3: CASSQQGPAYNEQFF

J: TRBJ2-7
D: -
V: TRBV7-6
CDR3: CASSLAAGYEQYF

J: TRBJ2-5
D: TRBD1
V: TRBV5-1
CDR3: CASSNPGQLEQETQYF

J: TRBJ1-1
D: -
V: TRBV6-1
CDR3: CASRSPVGGTEAFF

J: TRBJ1-2
D: -
V: TRBV28
CDR3: CASSWGRNYGYTF

J: TRBJ1-1
D: -
V: TRBV6-5
CDR3: CAPGQNTEAFF

J: TRBJ1-6
D: TRBD1
V: TRBV7-9
CDR3: CASSPGGTVYNSPLHF

J: TRBJ2-2
D: -
V: TRBV2
CDR3: CASTLSRELFF

J: TRBJ2-5
D: -
V: TRBV7-6
CDR3: CASSLGQQETQYF

J: TRBJ1-2
D: -
V: TRBV19
CDR3: CASSIAAAYGYTF

J: TRBJ2-7
D: -
V: TRBV27
CDR3: CASSSRLAFTYEQYF

J: TRBJ1-1
D: -
V: TRBV7-2
CDR3: CASSKGRGAQTAFF

J: TRBJ2-3
D: TRBD1
V: TRBV4-2
CDR3: CASSQEGVDRLYF

J: TRBJ2-3
D: -
V: TRBV7-9
CDR3: CASSLIAQGRLADTQYF

J: TRBJ2-5
D: -
V: TRBV7-6
CDR3: CASSLQADPGTQYF

J: TRBJ2-3
D: TRBD2
V: TRBV6-1
CDR3: CASSEWSSGGADTQYF

J: TRBJ2-7
D: TRBD1
V: TRBV19
CDR3: CASSGQGELEQYF

J: TRBJ1-4
D: -
V: TRBV5-1
CDR3: CASSPGDTNNEKLFF

J: TRBJ2-5
D: TRBD2
V: TRBV4-3
CDR3: CASSQETSGQETQYF

J: TRBJ2-7
D: TRBD2
V: TRBV2
CDR3: CASIRGGESYEQYF

J: TRBJ1-4
D: -
V: TRBV5-1
CDR3: CASSSGGATNEKLFF

J: TRBJ1-6
D: TRBD1
V: TRBV25-1
CDR3: CASNRGNNSPLHF

J: TRBJ2-7
D: -
V: TRBV5-1
CDR3: CASRTRDSSTYEQYF

J: TRBJ2-5
D: TRBD1
V: TRBV5-1
CDR3: CASRPVSIGQGGQETQYF

J: TRBJ1-1
D: TRBD1
V: TRBV30
CDR3: CAWFGQGVSGGEAFF

J: TRBJ1-2
D: -
V: TRBV6-5
CDR3: CASSYSGTYYGYTF

J: TRBJ2-5
D: -
V: TRBV29-1
CDR3: CSARRAQQETQYF

J: TRBJ2-1
D: TRBD2
V: TRBV4-2
CDR3: CASSQDGTSGYNEQFF

J: TRBJ2-2
D: TRBD1
V: TRBV28
CDR3: CASSQGAVHISYTGELFF

J: TRBJ1-5
D: TRBD1
V: TRBV28
CDR3: CASSSRGRQPQHF

J: TRBJ2-7
D: TRBD2
V: TRBV11-2
CDR3: CASSLRTRPYEQYF

J: TRBJ2-7
D: TRBD2
V: TRBV11-2
CDR3: CASSTPQAGGVEQYF

J: TRBJ1-5
D: -
V: TRBV5-1
CDR3: CASSLQGGNQPQHF

J: TRBJ2-5
D: TRBD2
V: TRBV10-2
CDR3: CASSEYGGGKETQYF

J: TRBJ1-6
D: -
V: TRBV6-6
CDR3: CASSYGDNSPLHF

J: TRBJ1-2
D: TRBD1
V: TRBV7-9
CDR3: CASSGGQGWYGYTF

J: TRBJ1-1
D: TRBD1
V: TRBV9
CDR3: CASSVEGGGTEAFF

J: TRBJ2-7
D: TRBD2
V: TRBV5-6
CDR3: CASSYPASGKYEQYF

J: TRBJ2-3
D: -
V: TRBV6-1
CDR3: CASTEGVTSTDTQYF

J: TRBJ2-2
D: -
V: TRBV28
CDR3: CASTLSGDTGELFF

J: TRBJ2-1
D: TRBD2
V: TRBV10-2
CDR3: CASRLAGAYNEQFF

J: TRBJ2-2
D: TRBD1
V: TRBV28
CDR3: CASSTPGQGVSGELFF

J: TRBJ2-3
D: TRBD2
V: TRBV19
CDR3: CASSTSFGGGAPNTDTQYF

J: TRBJ2-2
D: -
V: TRBV7-2
CDR3: CASSLSRSGELFF

J: TRBJ2-5
D: -
V: TRBV10-3
CDR3: CAISGDKETQYF

J: TRBJ2-4
D: -
V: TRBV30
CDR3: CAWGRGRAAKNIQYF

J: TRBJ2-1
D: TRBD1
V: TRBV5-4
CDR3: CASSFGQVTYNEQFF

J: TRBJ2-7
D: -
V: TRBV5-6
CDR3: CASRPDSSSYEQYF

J: TRBJ2-1
D: TRBD2
V: TRBV6-6
CDR3: CASSGTSDYNEQFF

J: TRBJ1-1
D: TRBD1
V: TRBV30
CDR3: CAWTPGRTGDTEAFF

J: TRBJ2-1
D: TRBD2
V: TRBV6-5
CDR3: CASSSGGVSNEQFF